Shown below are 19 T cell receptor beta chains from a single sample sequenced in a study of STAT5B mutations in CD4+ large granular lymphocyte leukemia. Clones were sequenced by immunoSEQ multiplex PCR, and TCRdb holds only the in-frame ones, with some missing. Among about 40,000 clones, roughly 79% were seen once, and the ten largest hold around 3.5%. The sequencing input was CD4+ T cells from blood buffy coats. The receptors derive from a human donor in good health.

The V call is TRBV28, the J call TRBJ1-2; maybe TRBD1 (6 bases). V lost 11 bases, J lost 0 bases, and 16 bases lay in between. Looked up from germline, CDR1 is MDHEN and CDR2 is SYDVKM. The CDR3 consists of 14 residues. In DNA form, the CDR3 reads TGTGCCGGAGGGGGAGTAGATTCTAACTATGGCTACACCTTC. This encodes CAGGGVDSNYGYTF.

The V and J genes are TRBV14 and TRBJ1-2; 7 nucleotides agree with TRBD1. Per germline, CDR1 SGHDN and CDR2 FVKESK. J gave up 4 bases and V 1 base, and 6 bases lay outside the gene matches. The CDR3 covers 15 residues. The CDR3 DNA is TGTGCCAGCAGCCAAGCGGGACAGAAGATCTATGGCTACACCTTC. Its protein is CASSQAGQKIYGYTF.

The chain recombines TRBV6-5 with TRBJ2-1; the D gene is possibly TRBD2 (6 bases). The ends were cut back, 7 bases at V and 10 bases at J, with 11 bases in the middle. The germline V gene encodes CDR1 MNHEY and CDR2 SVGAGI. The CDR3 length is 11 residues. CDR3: CASTDGGEQFF. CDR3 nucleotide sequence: TGTGCCAGCACCGACGGGGGAGAGCAGTTCTTC.

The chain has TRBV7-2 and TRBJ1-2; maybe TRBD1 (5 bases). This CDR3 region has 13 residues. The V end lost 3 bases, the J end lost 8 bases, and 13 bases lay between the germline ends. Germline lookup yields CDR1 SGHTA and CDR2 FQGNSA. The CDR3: CASSFGTREGYTF. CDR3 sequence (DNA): TGTGCCAGCAGCTTCGGGACCCGGGAGGGCTACACCTTC.

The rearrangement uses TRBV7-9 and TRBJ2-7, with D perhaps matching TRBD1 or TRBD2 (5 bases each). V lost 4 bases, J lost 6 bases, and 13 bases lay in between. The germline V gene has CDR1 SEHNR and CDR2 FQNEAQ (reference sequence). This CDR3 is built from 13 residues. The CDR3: CASSSPWGSEQYF. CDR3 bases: TGTGCCAGCAGCTCACCGTGGGGGAGCGAGCAGTACTTC.

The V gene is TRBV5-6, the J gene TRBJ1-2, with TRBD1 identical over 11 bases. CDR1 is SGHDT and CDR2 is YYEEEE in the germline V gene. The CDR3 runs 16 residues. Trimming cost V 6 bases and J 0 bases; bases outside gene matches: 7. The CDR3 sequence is CASKGQGGPANYGYTF. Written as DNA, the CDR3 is TGTGCCAGCAAGGGACAGGGGGGCCCAGCTAACTATGGCTACACCTTC.

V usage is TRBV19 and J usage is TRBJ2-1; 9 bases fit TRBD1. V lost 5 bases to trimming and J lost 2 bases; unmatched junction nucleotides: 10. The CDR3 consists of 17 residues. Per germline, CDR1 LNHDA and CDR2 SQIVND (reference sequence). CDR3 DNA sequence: TGTGCCAGTAGTTCTCTACCACAGGGGGCGGCCTACAATGAGCAGTTCTTC. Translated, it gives CASSSLPQGAAYNEQFF.

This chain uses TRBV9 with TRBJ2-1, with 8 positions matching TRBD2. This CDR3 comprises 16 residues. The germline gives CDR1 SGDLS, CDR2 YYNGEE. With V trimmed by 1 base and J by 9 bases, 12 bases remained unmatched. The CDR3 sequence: CASSVISSAGVGEQFF. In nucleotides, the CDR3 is TGTGCCAGCAGCGTAATCTCCTCAGCGGGAGTTGGTGAGCAGTTCTTC. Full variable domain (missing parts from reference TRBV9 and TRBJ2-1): DSGVTQTPKHLITATGQRVTLRCSPRSGDLSVYWYQQSLDQGLQFLIQYYNGEERAKGNILERFSAQQFPDLHSELNLSSLELGDSALYFCASSVISSAGVGEQFFGPGTRLTVL.

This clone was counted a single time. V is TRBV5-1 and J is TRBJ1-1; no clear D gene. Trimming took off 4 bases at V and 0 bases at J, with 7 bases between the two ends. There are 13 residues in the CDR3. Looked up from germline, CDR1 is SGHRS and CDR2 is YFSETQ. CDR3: CASSDRLNTEAFF. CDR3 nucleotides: TGCGCCAGCAGCGATCGACTGAACACTGAAGCTTTCTTT.

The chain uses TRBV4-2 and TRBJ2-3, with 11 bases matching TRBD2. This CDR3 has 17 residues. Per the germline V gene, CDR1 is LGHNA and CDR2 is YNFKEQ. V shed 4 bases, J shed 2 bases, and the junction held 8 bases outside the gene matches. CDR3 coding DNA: TGTGCCAGCAGCCGGGGGGCTAGCGGGAGGACCACAGATACGCAGTATTTT. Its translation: CASSRGASGRTTDTQYF.

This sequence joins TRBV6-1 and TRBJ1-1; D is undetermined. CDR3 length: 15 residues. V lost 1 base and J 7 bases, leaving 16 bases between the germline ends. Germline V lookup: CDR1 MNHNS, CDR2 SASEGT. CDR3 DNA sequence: TGTGCCAGCAGTGAAGGTAAAAGGATTGAGGATGAAGCTTTCTTT. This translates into CASSEGKRIEDEAFF.

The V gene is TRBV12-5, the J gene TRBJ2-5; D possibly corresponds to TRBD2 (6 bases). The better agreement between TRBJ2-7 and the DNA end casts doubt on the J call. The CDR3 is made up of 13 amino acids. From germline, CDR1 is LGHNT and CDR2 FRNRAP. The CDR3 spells CASGSHLGGEQYF. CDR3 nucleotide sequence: TGTGCTAGTGGTTCCCATCTCGGGGGCGAGCAGTACTTC.

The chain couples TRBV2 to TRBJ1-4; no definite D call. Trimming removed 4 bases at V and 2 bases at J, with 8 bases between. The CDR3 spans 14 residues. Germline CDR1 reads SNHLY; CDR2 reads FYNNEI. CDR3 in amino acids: CASSAGLTNEKLFF. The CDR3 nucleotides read TGTGCCAGCAGTGCGGGTCTTACTAATGAAAAACTGTTTTTT.

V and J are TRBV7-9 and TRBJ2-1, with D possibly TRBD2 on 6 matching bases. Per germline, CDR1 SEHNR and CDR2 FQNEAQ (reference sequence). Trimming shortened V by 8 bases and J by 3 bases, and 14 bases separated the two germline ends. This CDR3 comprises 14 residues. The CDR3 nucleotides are TGTGCCAGCGGGCCCCTAGCGAGCTACAATGAGCAGTTCTTC. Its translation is CASGPLASYNEQFF.

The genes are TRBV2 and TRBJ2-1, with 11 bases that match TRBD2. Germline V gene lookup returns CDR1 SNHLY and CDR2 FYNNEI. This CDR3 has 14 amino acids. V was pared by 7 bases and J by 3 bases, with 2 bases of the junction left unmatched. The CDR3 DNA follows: TGTGCCAGCATAGCGGGAGGGATCTACAATGAGCAGTTCTTC. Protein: CASIAGGIYNEQFF.

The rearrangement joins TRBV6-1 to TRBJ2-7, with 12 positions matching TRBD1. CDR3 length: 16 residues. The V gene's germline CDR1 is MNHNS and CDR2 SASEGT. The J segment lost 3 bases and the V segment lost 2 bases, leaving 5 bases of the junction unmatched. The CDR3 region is CASSELGTGGFYEQYF. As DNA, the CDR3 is TGTGCCAGCAGTGAATTAGGGACAGGGGGCTTCTACGAGCAGTACTTC.

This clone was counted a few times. CDR3 nucleotide sequence: TGTGCCTGGAGGGGGGACAGACTTCACTATGGCTACACCTTC. Encoded protein: CAWRGDRLHYGYTF. This chain connects TRBV30 to TRBJ1-2; 7 bases fit TRBD1. There are 14 residues in the CDR3. Looked up from germline, CDR1 is GTSNPN and CDR2 is SVGIG (reference sequence). The ends lost 3 bases at V and 3 bases at J; junction bases unmatched: 7.

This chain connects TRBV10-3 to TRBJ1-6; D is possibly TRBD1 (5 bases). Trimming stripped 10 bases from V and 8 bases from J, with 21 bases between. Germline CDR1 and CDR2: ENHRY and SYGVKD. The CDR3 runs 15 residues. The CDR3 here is CATKGTLGGDSPLHF. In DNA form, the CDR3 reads TGTGCCACCAAAGGGACCCTTGGCGGGGATTCACCCCTCCACTTT.

The CDR3 region has the DNA TGTGCCAGTAGTATCCAGGGGGCCAACTATGGCTACACCTTC. Translating it yields CASSIQGANYGYTF. The V and J genes are TRBV19 and TRBJ1-2, with 8 bases identical to TRBD1. The CDR3 runs to 14 residues. Germline V gene sequence: CDR1 LNHDA, CDR2 SQIVND (reference sequence). V lost 3 bases to trimming and J lost 2 bases; unmatched junction nucleotides: 2.